The following is a T cell receptor beta chain sequence with its context. Patients with ophthalmopathy all had a Clinical Activity Score of at least 3, a NOSPECS grade of at least 4 and duration under 3 months. The sample is drawn from a study of T cells in Graves' hyperthyroidism and ophthalmopathy. CDR1 SGHRS and CDR2 YFSETQ come from the germline V gene. The CDR3 covers 11 residues. Trimming stripped 0 bases from V and 11 bases from J, with 6 bases between. Researchers took RNA transcripts and amplified the TCR beta CDR3 regions from them. Researchers ran a first-round RT-PCR on the TCR CDR3 using the HTBI primer set. TCRdb analysed the multiplex PCR reads with MiXCR anew, one entry per CDR3 protein. The sample shows around 370,000 distinct CDR3 sequences, about a fifth of them seen only once.

The V gene is TRBV5-1, the J gene TRBJ2-1, with D uncertain. Sequencing input: blood. The receptor's source is a man in his late teens or twenties with Graves' ophthalmopathy. The CDR3, as DNA: TGCGCCAGCAGCTTGGAGTCAAAGCAGTTCTTC. This sequence encodes CASSLESKQFF. The whole variable domain, remainder taken from reference TRBV5-1 and TRBJ2-1, is KAGVTQTPRYLIKTRGQQVTLSCSPISGHRSVSWYQQTPGQGLQFLFEYFSETQRNKGNFPGRFSGRQFSNSRSEMNVSTLELGDSALYLCASSLESKQFFGPGTRLTVL.